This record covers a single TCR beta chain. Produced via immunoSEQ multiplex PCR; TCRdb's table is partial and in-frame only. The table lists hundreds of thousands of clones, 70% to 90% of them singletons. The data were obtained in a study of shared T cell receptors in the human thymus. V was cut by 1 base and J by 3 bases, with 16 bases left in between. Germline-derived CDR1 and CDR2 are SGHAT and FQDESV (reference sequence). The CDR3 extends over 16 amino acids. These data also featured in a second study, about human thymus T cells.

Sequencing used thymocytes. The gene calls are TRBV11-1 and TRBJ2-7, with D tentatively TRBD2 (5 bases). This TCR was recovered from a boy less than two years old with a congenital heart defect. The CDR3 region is CASSLERGRTCYEQYF. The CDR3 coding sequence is TGTGCCAGCAGCTTAGAACGCGGGCGGACCTGCTACGAGCAGTACTTC.